This T cell receptor beta chain comes out of a study of T cell repertoires in cytomegalovirus infection. In the study overall: Based on public TCR beta signatures, there were indications of CMV infection and of a matching HLA type.

From the reads, TCRdb called clonotypes with MiXCR, one entry per CDR3 protein. The repertoire consists of fewer than 350,000 distinct CDR3 sequences, with roughly a sixth occurring once and the leading ten covering 12%. Study-wide points: In two of eight donors, the top clonotype was HLA-C-restricted CMV-specific. Individuals carrying CMV plus the relevant HLA were identified by cumulative frequency of public TCR beta families.

Trimming took off 4 bases at V and 9 bases at J, with 10 bases between the two ends. CDR3 length equals 12 residues. Per germline, CDR1 SGHVS and CDR2 FQNEAQ. The sample holds many counts of this clonotype. The antigen is undetermined. The sample was PBMCs. This chain connects TRBV7-8 to TRBJ2-1; D might be TRBD1 (5 bases). The receptor comes from a human donor in good health (CMV status not recorded). Some clones in this sample may be carry-over from other donors' samples. CDR3 DNA sequence: TGTGCCAGCAGCTATACAGGAGTTGAGCAGTTCTTC. This encodes CASSYTGVEQFF.